This TCR beta chain was recorded in a study of spatial heterogeneity in lung cancer. Study context: TCR transcript abundance in tumor regions was strongly correlated with the T cell module score obtained from matched bulk RNA-seq.

The time point denotes: sample taken at primary tumor resection. Donation came from around 77 patients with untreated early-stage non-small cell lung cancer. Comment on this clonotype: Its antigen is unidentified. The library was built for alpha chains, so this beta chain is an off-target read and its size means little.

CDR1 SEHNR and CDR2 FQNEAQ come from the germline V gene (reference sequence). The CDR3 sequence is 17 residues long. V lost 5 bases, J lost 4 bases, and 15 bases stayed unmatched. Every TCR cDNA molecule bore a unique molecular identifier. TCRdb passed the 5' RACE reads through MiXCR, listing each CDR3 protein once. The table has approximately 7,000 distinct CDR3 sequences, roughly 12% seen once. Whole-study results and caveats: One measure, the expanded intratumoral alpha and beta TCR count, tracked tumor mutation counts.

The clonotype comes from a male donor with early-stage non-small cell lung cancer. This chain joins TRBV7-9 and TRBJ2-3; TRBD1 aligns across 7 bases. Sequences were derived from lung tumor tissue, sampled at surgery. CDR3 sequence: CASSPLMTGIFPDTQYF. DNA of the CDR3: TGTGCCAGCAGCCCCCTTATGACAGGGATTTTCCCAGATACGCAGTATTTT.